This T cell receptor (beta chain) was identified during a study of identical twins. Trimming took off 5 bases at V and 9 bases at J, with 17 bases between the two ends. The CDR3 length is 14 residues. CDR1 and CDR2 from the germline V gene are LNHNV and YYDKDF (reference sequence). TCRdb reanalysed the 5' RACE reads using MiXCR and keeps one entry per CDR3 protein. The data hold hundreds of thousands of distinct CDR3 sequences, with 15% to 20% observed a single time. In addition, the sample was reused for a study of T cells expressing NK-cell markers. That source notes: Certain NKG2C+ T cell clones were expanded, and their HCMV specificity remained unclear.

The V and J genes are TRBV15 and TRBJ2-1; a weak D match, TRBD2 (6 bases). The sequencing input was PBMCs. The TCR sequence derives from a woman aged 18-30 years in good health. The CDR3 loop is CATSSSGLSSEQFF. The CDR3 DNA reads TGTGCCACCAGCTCCTCGGGACTCTCGAGTGAGCAGTTCTTC. The whole variable domain, remainder taken from reference TRBV15 and TRBJ2-1, is DAMVIQNPRYQVTQFGKPVTLSCSQTLNHNVMYWYQQKSSQAPKLLFHYYDKDFNNEADTPDNFQSRRPNTSFCFLDIRSPGLGDTAMYLCATSSSGLSSEQFFGPGTRLTVL.